The 24 T cell receptor beta chains listed next were all sequenced from one sample in a study of blood T cell repertoires in COVID-19. Only in-frame clones appear in the TCRdb table, and some are missing; sequencing was by immunoSEQ multiplex PCR. The table lists 56,000 or so clones, 91% of them singletons. Sequenced input: peripheral blood. These receptors originate from a middle-aged man with active COVID-19.

The chain is built from TRBV27 and TRBJ1-1; 9 nucleotides line up with TRBD1. This CDR3 region has 15 residues. J gave up 0 bases and V 6 bases, and 5 bases lay outside the gene matches. Per the germline V gene, CDR1 is MNHEY and CDR2 is SMNVEV (reference sequence). The CDR3 nucleotides read TGTGCCAGCAGAGAACAGGGGGCGTTGAACACTGAAGCTTTCTTT. This gives the protein CASREQGALNTEAFF.

The rearrangement joins TRBV15 to TRBJ2-5; the D gene is possibly TRBD1 (5 bases). The CDR3 has 12 amino acids. V was cut by 6 bases and J by 7 bases, with 12 bases left in between. CDR1 and CDR2 from the germline V gene are LNHNV and YYDKDF (reference sequence). The CDR3: CATSKDSPTQYF. DNA for the CDR3: TGTGCCACCAGTAAAGACAGCCCGACCCAGTACTTC. Looking up the rest from reference TRBV15 and TRBJ2-5 gives the full variable domain: DAMVIQNPRYQVTQFGKPVTLSCSQTLNHNVMYWYQQKSSQAPKLLFHYYDKDFNNEADTPDNFQSRRPNTSFCFLDIRSPGLGDTAMYLCATSKDSPTQYFGPGTRLLVL.

This clone has a single count. The chain has TRBV7-9 and TRBJ1-2; D may be TRBD1 (5 bases). This CDR3 contains 14 residues. The germline V and J ends were trimmed by 2 bases and 2 bases, with 9 bases remaining between them. The germline CDR1 and CDR2 sequences are SEHNR and FQNEAQ (reference sequence). The CDR3, as DNA: TGTGCCAGCAGCTTAAGGGGCAGAAACTATGGCTACACCTTC. It codes for CASSLRGRNYGYTF.

This chain uses TRBV5-5 with TRBJ1-2; the match to TRBD1 covers 7 bases. Trimming took 0 bases from V and 5 from J; bases not matched to a gene: 7. Per the germline V gene, CDR1 is SGHKS and CDR2 is YYEKEE (reference sequence). CDR3 length equals 15 residues. CDR3 coding DNA: TGTGCCAGCAGCTTGGGATCCAGGGGGACGTATGGCTACACCTTC. Amino acid sequence: CASSLGSRGTYGYTF.

The chain is built from TRBV6-6 and TRBJ2-5; possibly TRBD1 for D (6 bases). The V gene's germline CDR1 is MNHNY and CDR2 SVGAGI (reference sequence). V lost 6 bases to trimming and J lost 5 bases, with 13 bases between them. This CDR3 is 13 amino acids long. The CDR3 DNA is TGTGCCAGCAGCGTTGGACAGCGGGAGACCCAGTACTTC. This codes for CASSVGQRETQYF.

This rearrangement joins TRBV2 to TRBJ2-5, with 10 positions matching TRBD2. The length of the CDR3 is 17 residues. Germline CDR1 reads SNHLY; CDR2 reads FYNNEI. Unmatched junction bases numbered 15, after V lost 6 bases and J lost 5 bases. The CDR3 reads CASRVIPLAGVMETQYF. Written as DNA, the CDR3 is TGTGCCAGCAGAGTCATCCCGCTAGCGGGAGTGATGGAGACCCAGTACTTC.

J is TRBJ2-1 and V is TRBV6-2 or TRBV6-3; 14 positions match TRBD2. The CDR3 contains 20 residues. Germline V gene lookup returns CDR1 MNHEY and CDR2 SVGEGT. Losses at the gene ends were 0 bases for V and 1 base for J; bases not matched to a gene: 8. The CDR3 is CASSYSPGLAGVPSYNEQFF. CDR3 DNA: TGTGCCAGCAGTTACTCGCCGGGACTAGCGGGAGTCCCATCCTACAATGAGCAGTTCTTC.

This chain links TRBV30 with TRBJ2-2; no definite D call. CDR1 GTSNPN and CDR2 SVGIG come from the germline V gene (reference sequence). CDR3 length equals 14 residues. Deletions cut 2 bases from V and 7 bases from J, with 14 bases between. The CDR3 sequence is CAWSQIMLGGELFF. The CDR3 DNA reads as TGTGCCTGGAGTCAGATAATGCTAGGCGGGGAGCTGTTTTTT.

The rearrangement joins TRBV5-1 to TRBJ2-1; 11 bases fit TRBD2. Germline V CDR1 and CDR2: SGHRS, YFSETQ. The V gene end was trimmed by 5 bases and the J gene end by 7 bases; junction bases not matched to a gene: 2. This CDR3 is 13 amino acids long. The CDR3 sequence: CASRLAGENEQFF. CDR3 in DNA: TGCGCCAGCAGACTAGCGGGAGAAAATGAGCAGTTCTTC.

This clone was recorded once. The V and J genes are TRBV15 and TRBJ2-2; 8 bases align to TRBD2. Trimming at V came to 5 bases and at J to 6 bases, leaving 8 bases not matched to a gene. Germline V CDR1 and CDR2: LNHNV, YYDKDF (reference sequence). CDR3 size: 15 residues. The CDR3 here is CATSANGGASGELFF. The CDR3 coding sequence is TGTGCCACCAGCGCAAACGGGGGGGCCTCCGGGGAGCTGTTTTTT.

The chain recombines TRBV11-2 with TRBJ2-3, with a possible D match to TRBD1 (6 bases). This CDR3 has 12 amino acids. Germline loops: CDR1 SGHAT, CDR2 FQNNGV. The V and J ends lost 5 bases and 9 bases respectively, with 12 bases between them. CDR3 protein: CASSILQGTQYF. The CDR3 bases are TGTGCCAGCAGCATATTACAGGGAACGCAGTATTTT.

V and J are TRBV5-1 and TRBJ2-1, with 9 bases fitting TRBD2. In germline, CDR1 is SGHRS, CDR2 YFSETQ. The ends lost 0 bases at V and 3 bases at J; junction bases unmatched: 4. The CDR3 covers 16 residues. CDR3 nucleotides: TGCGCCAGCAGCTTGGGAACTAGCGGGTACTACAATGAGCAGTTCTTC. It is translated as CASSLGTSGYYNEQFF.

The chain employs TRBV5-4 and TRBJ2-1; 7 bases fit TRBD1. J lost 3 bases, V lost 0 bases, and 6 bases had no gene match. The CDR3 consists of 16 residues. Germline CDR1 and CDR2: SGHNT and YYREEE (reference sequence). CDR3 in DNA: TGTGCCAGCAGCTTGGGGCGGGCAGGGGGCTACAATGAGCAGTTCTTC. It translates to CASSLGRAGGYNEQFF.

The chain has TRBV5-1 and TRBJ2-5; tentatively, D is TRBD2 (5 bases). From germline, CDR1 is SGHRS and CDR2 YFSETQ. The CDR3 has 14 amino acids. V lost 0 bases and J 5 bases, leaving 11 bases between the germline ends. The CDR3 spells CASSLVGSRETQYF. The CDR3 DNA reads TGCGCCAGCAGCTTGGTTGGGAGCCGGGAGACCCAGTACTTC.

The chain employs TRBV4-1 and TRBJ1-1, with D tentatively TRBD1 (6 bases). V lost 2 bases to trimming and J lost 2 bases, with 18 bases between them. Germline loops: CDR1 MGHRA, CDR2 YSYEKL. The CDR3 has 17 amino acids. The DNA for the CDR3 is TGCGCCAGCAGCCAACCTTACAGGGATCGGGAAAACACTGAAGCTTTCTTT. It encodes CASSQPYRDRENTEAFF.

This chain uses TRBV24-1 with TRBJ2-5; 8 bases match TRBD2. Germline trimming cut 3 bases from V and 4 bases from J; bases unmatched to any gene: 12. The germline gives CDR1 KGHDR, CDR2 SFDVKD. The CDR3 runs 17 residues. The CDR3 spells CATSDPQSTSVGETQYF. The CDR3 DNA reads as TGTGCCACCAGTGATCCCCAATCGACTAGCGTGGGAGAGACCCAGTACTTC.

V is TRBV7-8 and J is TRBJ2-3; 8 bases are shared with TRBD2. Losses at the gene ends were 1 base for V and 8 bases for J; bases not matched to a gene: 11. Per germline, CDR1 SGHVS and CDR2 FQNEAQ. This CDR3 has 16 residues. This CDR3 is CASSLDFGGDVGTQYF. The CDR3 nucleotides are TGTGCCAGCAGCTTAGATTTCGGGGGGGATGTTGGTACGCAGTATTTT.

The rearrangement uses TRBV6-6 and TRBJ2-7; 7 bases agree with TRBD2. J lost 2 bases, V lost 6 bases, and 10 bases had no gene match. Germline-derived CDR1 and CDR2 are MNHNY and SVGAGI (reference sequence). The CDR3 runs to 15 residues. The CDR3 nucleotides are TGTGCCAGCAGGGGGGGGATTAGCGGCGCCTACGAGCAGTACTTC. Translating it yields CASRGGISGAYEQYF.

This clone was seen once. The chain uses TRBV9 and TRBJ1-6; D is unclear. Germline CDR1 reads SGDLS; CDR2 reads YYNGEE. The CDR3 totals 14 residues. Trimming took off 0 bases at V and 9 bases at J, with 10 bases between the two ends. The CDR3: CASSVDEGSSPLHF. The CDR3 coding sequence is TGTGCCAGCAGCGTAGATGAAGGGAGTTCACCCCTCCACTTT.

This clone has a single count. The chain carries TRBV11-3 and TRBJ1-1, with no clear D. The V gene lost 3 bases and the J gene lost 0 bases, with 5 bases spanning the gap. This CDR3 is built from 13 residues. Germline loops: CDR1 SGHNT, CDR2 YENEEA. The chain's CDR3 is CASSFQVNTEAFF. CDR3 in DNA: TGTGCCAGCAGCTTTCAGGTGAACACTGAAGCTTTCTTT.

This clone was recorded only once. The chain carries TRBV27 and TRBJ2-4; TRBD1 matches 9 bases. With V trimmed by 3 bases and J by 6 bases, 6 bases remained unmatched. The germline CDR1 and CDR2 sequences are MNHEY and SMNVEV (reference sequence). The CDR3 is made up of 15 amino acids. CDR3 amino acids: CASSFNRGPGNIQYF. CDR3 nucleotide sequence: TGTGCCAGCAGTTTCAACAGGGGGCCGGGAAACATTCAGTACTTC.

This clone was counted once. The chain employs TRBV21-1 and TRBJ2-3; TRBD1 is taken as the D call from the table, unchecked against the DNA. TRBV21-1 is a pseudogene. The CDR3 has 17 amino acids. The CDR3: CASVKGDRDPCTDTQYF. CDR3 DNA sequence: TGTGCCAGCGTCAAAGGGGACAGGGATCCCTGCACAGATACGCAGTATTTT.

This rearrangement joins TRBV30 to TRBJ1-5; 9 bases map to TRBD1. CDR1 GTSNPN and CDR2 SVGIG come from the germline V gene (reference sequence). This CDR3 is built from 15 residues. J lost 0 bases, V lost 4 bases, and 4 bases had no gene match. The CDR3 DNA reads TGTGCCTGGAAGACAGGGGGAGTTAGCAATCAGCCCCAGCATTTT. Its protein product is CAWKTGGVSNQPQHF.

The rearrangement uses TRBV9 and TRBJ1-2; D unresolved. The V end was cut by 2 bases, the J end by 4 bases, with 15 bases between. The CDR3 runs 15 residues. Germline CDR1 is SGDLS and CDR2 is YYNGEE. The CDR3, as DNA: TGTGCCAGCAGCGTGGCCGGGGAGGGTACCTATGGCTACACCTTC. It is translated as CASSVAGEGTYGYTF.